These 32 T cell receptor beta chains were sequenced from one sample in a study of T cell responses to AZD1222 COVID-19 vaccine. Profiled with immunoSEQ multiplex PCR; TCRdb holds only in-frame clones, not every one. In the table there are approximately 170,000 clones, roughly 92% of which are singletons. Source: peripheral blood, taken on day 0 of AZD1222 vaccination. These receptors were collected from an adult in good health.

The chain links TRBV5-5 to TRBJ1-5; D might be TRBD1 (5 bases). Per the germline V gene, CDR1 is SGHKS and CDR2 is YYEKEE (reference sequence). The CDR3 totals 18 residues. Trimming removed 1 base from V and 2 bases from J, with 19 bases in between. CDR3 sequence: CASSLSVRGTFGNQPQHF. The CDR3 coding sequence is TGTGCCAGCAGCTTGTCGGTTAGGGGAACGTTTGGCAATCAGCCCCAGCATTTT. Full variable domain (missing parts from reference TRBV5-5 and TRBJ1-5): DAGVTQSPTHLIKTRGQQVTLRCSPISGHKSVSWYQQVLGQGPQFIFQYYEKEERGRGNFPDRFSARQFPNYSSELNVNALLLGDSALYLCASSLSVRGTFGNQPQHFGDGTRLSIL.

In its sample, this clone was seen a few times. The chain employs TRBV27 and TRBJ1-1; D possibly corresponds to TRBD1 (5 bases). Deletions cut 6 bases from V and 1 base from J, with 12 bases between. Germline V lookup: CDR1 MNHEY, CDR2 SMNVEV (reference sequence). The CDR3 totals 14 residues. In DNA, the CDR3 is TGTGCCAGCAGCCCCGTGAGGGGGAACACTGAAGCTTTCTTT. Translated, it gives CASSPVRGNTEAFF.

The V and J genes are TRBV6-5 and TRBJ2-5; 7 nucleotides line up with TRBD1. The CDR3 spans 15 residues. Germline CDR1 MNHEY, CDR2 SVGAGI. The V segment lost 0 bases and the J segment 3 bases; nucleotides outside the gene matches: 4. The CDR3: CASSYSDRVKETQYF. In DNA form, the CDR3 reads TGTGCCAGCAGTTACTCCGACAGGGTTAAAGAGACCCAGTACTTC.

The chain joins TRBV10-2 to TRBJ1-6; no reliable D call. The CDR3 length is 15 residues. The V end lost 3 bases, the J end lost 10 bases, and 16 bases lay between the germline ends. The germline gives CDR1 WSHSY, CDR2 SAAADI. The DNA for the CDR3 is TGCGCCAGCAGTGATTCGGGTCTCTTGGGCTCACCCCTCCACTTT. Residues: CASSDSGLLGSPLHF.

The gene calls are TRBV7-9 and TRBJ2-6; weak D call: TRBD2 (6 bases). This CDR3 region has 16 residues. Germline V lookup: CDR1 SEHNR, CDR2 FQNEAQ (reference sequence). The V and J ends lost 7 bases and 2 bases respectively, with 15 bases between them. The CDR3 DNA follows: TGTGCCAGCACCTCTTACGGGGGAACTGGGGCCAACGTCCTGACTTTC. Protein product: CASTSYGGTGANVLTF. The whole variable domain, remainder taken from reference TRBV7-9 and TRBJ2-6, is DTGVSQNPRHKITKRGQNVTFRCDPISEHNRLYWYRQTLGQGPEFLTYFQNEAQLEKSRLLSDRFSAERPKGSFSTLEIQRTEQGDSAMYLCASTSYGGTGANVLTFGAGSRLTVL.

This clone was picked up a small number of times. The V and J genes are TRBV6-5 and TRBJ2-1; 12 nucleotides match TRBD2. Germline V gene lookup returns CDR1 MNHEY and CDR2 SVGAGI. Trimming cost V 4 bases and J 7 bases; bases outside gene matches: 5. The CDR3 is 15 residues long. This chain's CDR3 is CASSSTSGSGNEQFF. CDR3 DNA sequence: TGTGCCAGCAGTTCGACTAGCGGGAGTGGGAATGAGCAGTTCTTC.

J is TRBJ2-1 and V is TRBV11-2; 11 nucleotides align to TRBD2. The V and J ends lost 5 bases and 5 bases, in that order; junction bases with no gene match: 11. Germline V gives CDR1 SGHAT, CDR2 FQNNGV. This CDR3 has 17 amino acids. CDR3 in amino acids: CASSLRVLAGGDNEQFF. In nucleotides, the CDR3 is TGTGCCAGCAGCCTCCGCGTCCTAGCGGGGGGTGACAATGAGCAGTTCTTC.

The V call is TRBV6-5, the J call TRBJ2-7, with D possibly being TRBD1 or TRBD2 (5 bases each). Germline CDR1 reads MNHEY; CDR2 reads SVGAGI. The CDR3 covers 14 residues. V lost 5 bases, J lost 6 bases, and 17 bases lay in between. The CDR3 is CASSPSSMGVEQYF. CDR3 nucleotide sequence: TGTGCCAGCAGTCCCTCGTCGATGGGGGTCGAGCAGTACTTC.

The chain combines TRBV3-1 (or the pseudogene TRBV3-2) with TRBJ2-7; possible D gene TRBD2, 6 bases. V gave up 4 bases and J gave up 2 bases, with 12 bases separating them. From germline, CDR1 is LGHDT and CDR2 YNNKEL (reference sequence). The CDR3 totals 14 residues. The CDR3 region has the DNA TGTGCCAGCAGCCCCCTCGGAGGGCCCTACGAGCAGTACTTC. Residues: CASSPLGGPYEQYF.

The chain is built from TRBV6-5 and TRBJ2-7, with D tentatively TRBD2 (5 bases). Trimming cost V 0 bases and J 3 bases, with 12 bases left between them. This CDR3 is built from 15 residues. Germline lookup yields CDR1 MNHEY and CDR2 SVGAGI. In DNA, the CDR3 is TGTGCCAGCAGTTACTCATCGTCGGGAAGCTACGAGCAGTACTTC. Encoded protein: CASSYSSSGSYEQYF.

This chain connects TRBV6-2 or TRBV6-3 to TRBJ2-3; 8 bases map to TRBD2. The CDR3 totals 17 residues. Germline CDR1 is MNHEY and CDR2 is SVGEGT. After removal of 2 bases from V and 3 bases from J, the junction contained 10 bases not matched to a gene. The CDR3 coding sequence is TGTGCCAGCAGTTACCTACTTGGCGGGGGGAGGACAGATACGCAGTATTTT. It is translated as CASSYLLGGGRTDTQYF.

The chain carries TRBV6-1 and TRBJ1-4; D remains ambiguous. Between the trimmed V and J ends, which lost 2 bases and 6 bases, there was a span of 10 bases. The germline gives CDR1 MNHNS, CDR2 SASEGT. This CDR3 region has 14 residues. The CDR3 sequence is CASSETVLYEKLFF. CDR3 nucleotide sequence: TGTGCCAGCAGTGAAACCGTCCTGTATGAAAAACTGTTTTTT.

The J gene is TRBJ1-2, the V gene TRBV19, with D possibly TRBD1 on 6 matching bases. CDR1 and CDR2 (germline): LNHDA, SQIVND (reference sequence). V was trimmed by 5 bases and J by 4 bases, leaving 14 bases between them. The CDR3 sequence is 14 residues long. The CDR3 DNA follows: TGTGCCAGTAGTTTCGGGGGAGGGGGCTATGGCTACACCTTC. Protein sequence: CASSFGGGGYGYTF. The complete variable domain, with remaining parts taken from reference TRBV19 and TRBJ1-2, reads DGGITQSPKYLFRKEGQNVTLSCEQNLNHDAMYWYRQDPGQGLRLIYYSQIVNDFQKGDIAEGYSVSREKKESFPLTVTSAQKNPTAFYLCASSFGGGGYGYTFGSGTRLTVV.

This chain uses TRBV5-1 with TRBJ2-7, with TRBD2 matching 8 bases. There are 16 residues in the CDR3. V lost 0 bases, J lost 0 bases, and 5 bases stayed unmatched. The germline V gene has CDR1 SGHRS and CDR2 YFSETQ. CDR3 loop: CASSLAGSGSSYEQYF. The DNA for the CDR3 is TGCGCCAGCAGCTTGGCCGGGAGCGGGAGCTCCTACGAGCAGTACTTC.

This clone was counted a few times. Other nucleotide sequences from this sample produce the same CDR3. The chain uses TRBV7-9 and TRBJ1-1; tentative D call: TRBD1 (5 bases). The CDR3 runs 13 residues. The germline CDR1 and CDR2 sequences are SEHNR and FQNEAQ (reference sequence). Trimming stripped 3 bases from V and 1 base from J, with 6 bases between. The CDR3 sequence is CASSFQGNTEAFF. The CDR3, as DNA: TGTGCCAGCAGCTTCCAGGGGAACACTGAAGCTTTCTTT.

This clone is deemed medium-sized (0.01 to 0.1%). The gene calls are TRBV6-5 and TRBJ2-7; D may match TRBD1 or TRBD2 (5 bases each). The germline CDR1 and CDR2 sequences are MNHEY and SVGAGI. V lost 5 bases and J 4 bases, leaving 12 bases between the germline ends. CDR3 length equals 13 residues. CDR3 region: CASSQRDGYEQYF. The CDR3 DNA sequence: TGTGCCAGCAGTCAACGGGACGGGTACGAGCAGTACTTC.

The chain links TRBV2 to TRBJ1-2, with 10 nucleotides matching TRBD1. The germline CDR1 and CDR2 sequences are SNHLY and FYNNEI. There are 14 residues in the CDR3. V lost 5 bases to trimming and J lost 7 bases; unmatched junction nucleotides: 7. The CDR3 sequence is CASSTTGGNAGYTF. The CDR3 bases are TGTGCCAGCAGTACGACAGGGGGCAACGCTGGCTACACCTTC.

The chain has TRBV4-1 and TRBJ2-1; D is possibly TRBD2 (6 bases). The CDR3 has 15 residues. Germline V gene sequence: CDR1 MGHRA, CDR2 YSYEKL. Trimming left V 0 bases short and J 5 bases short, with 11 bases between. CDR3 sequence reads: CASSQEGTSNNEQFF. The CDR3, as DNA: TGCGCCAGCAGCCAAGAAGGGACTTCGAACAATGAGCAGTTCTTC.

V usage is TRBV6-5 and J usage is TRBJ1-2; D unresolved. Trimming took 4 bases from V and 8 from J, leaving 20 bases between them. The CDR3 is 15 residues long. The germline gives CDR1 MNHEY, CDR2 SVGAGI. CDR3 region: CASSSRYSPGRGYTF. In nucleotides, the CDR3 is TGTGCCAGCAGTTCCCGGTACTCGCCAGGTCGGGGCTACACCTTC.

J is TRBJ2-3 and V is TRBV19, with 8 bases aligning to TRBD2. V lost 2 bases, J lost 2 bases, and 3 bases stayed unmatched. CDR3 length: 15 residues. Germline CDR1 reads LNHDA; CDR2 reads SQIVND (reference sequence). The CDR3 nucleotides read TGTGCCAGTAGTATATCGGGAGGGTTCACAGATACGCAGTATTTT. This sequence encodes CASSISGGFTDTQYF.

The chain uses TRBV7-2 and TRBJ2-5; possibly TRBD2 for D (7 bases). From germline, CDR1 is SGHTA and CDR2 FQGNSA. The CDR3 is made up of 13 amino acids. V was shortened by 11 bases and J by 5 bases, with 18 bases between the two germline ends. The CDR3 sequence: CASRGGWEETQYF. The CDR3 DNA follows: TGTGCCTCTAGGGGGGGTTGGGAGGAGACCCAGTACTTC.

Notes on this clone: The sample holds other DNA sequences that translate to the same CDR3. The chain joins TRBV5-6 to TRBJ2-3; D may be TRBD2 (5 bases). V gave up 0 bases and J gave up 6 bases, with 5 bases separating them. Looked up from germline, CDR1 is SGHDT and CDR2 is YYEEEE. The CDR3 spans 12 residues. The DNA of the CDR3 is TGTGCCAGCAGCTTGGGAGGGGATACGCAGTATTTT. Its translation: CASSLGGDTQYF. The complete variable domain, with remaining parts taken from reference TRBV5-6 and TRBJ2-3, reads DAGVTQSPTHLIKTRGQQVTLRCSPKSGHDTVSWYQQALGQGPQFIFQYYEEEERQRGNFPDRFSGHQFPNYSSELNVNALLLGDSALYLCASSLGGDTQYFGPGTRLTVL.

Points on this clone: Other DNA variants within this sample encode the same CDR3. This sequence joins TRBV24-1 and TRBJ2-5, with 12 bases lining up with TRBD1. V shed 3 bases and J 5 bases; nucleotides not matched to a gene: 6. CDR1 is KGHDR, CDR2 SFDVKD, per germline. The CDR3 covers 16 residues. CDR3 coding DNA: TGTGCCACCAGTGATCCGGGACAGGGGGCGGGGGAGACCCAGTACTTC. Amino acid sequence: CATSDPGQGAGETQYF.

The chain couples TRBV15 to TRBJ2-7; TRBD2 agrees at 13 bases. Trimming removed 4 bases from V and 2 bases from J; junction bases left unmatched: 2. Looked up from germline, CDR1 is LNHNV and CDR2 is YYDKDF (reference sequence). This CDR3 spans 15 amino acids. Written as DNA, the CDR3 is TGTGCCACCAGCATTACTAGCGGGGGGGCCTACGAGCAGTACTTC. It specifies CATSITSGGAYEQYF.

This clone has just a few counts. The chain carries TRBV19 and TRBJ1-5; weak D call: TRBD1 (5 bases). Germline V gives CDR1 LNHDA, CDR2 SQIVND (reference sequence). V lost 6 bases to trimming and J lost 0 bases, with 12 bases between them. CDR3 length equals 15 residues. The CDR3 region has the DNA TGTGCCAGTAGGCCCCACAGGTCTAGCAATCAGCCCCAGCATTTT. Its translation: CASRPHRSSNQPQHF. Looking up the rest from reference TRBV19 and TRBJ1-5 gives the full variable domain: DGGITQSPKYLFRKEGQNVTLSCEQNLNHDAMYWYRQDPGQGLRLIYYSQIVNDFQKGDIAEGYSVSREKKESFPLTVTSAQKNPTAFYLCASRPHRSSNQPQHFGDGTRLSIL.

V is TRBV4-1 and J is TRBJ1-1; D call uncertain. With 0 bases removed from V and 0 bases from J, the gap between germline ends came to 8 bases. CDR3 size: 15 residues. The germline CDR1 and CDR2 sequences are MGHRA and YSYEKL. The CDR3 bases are TGCGCCAGCAGCCAAGAAGGAAGTTTGAACACTGAAGCTTTCTTT. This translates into CASSQEGSLNTEAFF.

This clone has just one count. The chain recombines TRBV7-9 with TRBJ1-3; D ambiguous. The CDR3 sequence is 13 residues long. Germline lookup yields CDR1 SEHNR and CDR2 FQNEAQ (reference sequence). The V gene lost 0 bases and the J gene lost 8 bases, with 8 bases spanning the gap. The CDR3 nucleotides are TGTGCCAGCAGCTTAGCGAGTCGGGACACCATATATTTT. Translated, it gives CASSLASRDTIYF.

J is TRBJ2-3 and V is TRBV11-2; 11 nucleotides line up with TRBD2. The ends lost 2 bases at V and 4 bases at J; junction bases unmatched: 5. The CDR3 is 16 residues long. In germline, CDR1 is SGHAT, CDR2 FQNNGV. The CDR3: CASSLSSGRAADTQYF. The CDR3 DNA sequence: TGTGCCAGCAGCTTAAGTAGCGGGAGGGCCGCAGATACGCAGTATTTT.

The CDR3 DNA sequence: TGTGCCAGCAGTCCCCGGGCTCTCCATATATCTGGCTACACCTTC. Its protein is CASSPRALHISGYTF. The V and J genes are TRBV6-5 and TRBJ1-2, with D unclear. Trimming stripped 5 bases from V and 7 bases from J, with 20 bases between. The V gene's germline CDR1 is MNHEY and CDR2 SVGAGI. The CDR3 consists of 15 residues.

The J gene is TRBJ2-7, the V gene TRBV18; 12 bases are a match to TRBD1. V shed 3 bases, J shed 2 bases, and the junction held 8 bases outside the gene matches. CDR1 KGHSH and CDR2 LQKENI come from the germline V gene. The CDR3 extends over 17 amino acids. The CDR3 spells CASSPNRDRGHPYEQYF. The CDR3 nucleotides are TGTGCCAGCTCACCCAACCGGGACAGGGGGCACCCCTACGAGCAGTACTTC.

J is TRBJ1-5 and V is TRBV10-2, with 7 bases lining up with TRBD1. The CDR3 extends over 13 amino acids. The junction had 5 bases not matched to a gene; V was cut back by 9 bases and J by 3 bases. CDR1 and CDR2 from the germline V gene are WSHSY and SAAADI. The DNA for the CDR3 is TGCGCCAGTCGGGACAGAGTCAATCAGCCCCAGCATTTT. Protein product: CASRDRVNQPQHF.

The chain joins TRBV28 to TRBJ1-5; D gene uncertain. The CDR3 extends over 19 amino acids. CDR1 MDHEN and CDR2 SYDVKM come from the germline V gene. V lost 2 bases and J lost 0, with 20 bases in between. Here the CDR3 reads CASSLGSQALRNSNQPQHF. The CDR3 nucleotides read TGTGCCAGCAGTTTAGGCAGTCAGGCTCTCAGGAATAGCAATCAGCCCCAGCATTTT.